This T cell receptor (beta chain) originates from a study of blood T cell repertoires in COVID-19. Study-level information: Specimens from acute and convalescent COVID-19 originated in the United States, Italy and Spain. Sources were T cells, B-cell-depleted T cells, or PBMCs; the material itself was cDNA or gDNA.

While infection was still active, Seattle patients were enrolled and then followed longitudinally. J lost 0 bases, V lost 4 bases, and 5 bases had no gene match. The CDR3 length is 15 residues. Germline CDR1 is LNHDA and CDR2 is SQIVND (reference sequence). Per the authors' pipeline: Amplification of reference gene primers provided the estimated nucleated cell counts. Generated by immunoSEQ multiplex PCR, the TCRdb table keeps only in-frame clones and is missing some. The V and J calls and clone size come from that table; D and trimming were worked out from the DNA. Of 390,000 or so clones listed, around 89% are singletons.

Sequenced sample: peripheral blood. The TCR was taken from a woman under 40 with COVID-19, enrolled during active disease. The chain links TRBV19 to TRBJ1-1, with 7 nucleotides matching TRBD1. The CDR3, as DNA: TGTGCCAGTAGTAGGGGACAGCTCATGAACACTGAAGCTTTCTTT. It is translated as CASSRGQLMNTEAFF. Full variable domain (remainder filled in from reference TRBV19 and TRBJ1-1): DGGITQSPKYLFRKEGQNVTLSCEQNLNHDAMYWYRQDPGQGLRLIYYSQIVNDFQKGDIAEGYSVSREKKESFPLTVTSAQKNPTAFYLCASSRGQLMNTEAFFGQGTRLTVV.